These 26 T cell receptor beta chains share one sample of origin, sequenced in a study of graft-versus-host responses after intestinal transplantation. Their antigens are not known. Clones were read by immunoSEQ multiplex PCR, and TCRdb kept only the in-frame ones, dropping some. The sample yields some 90,000 clones, approximately 90% seen once. The input for sequencing was unstimulated CD8+ T cells sorted from spleen or lymph node cells, taken before intestinal transplant. All receptors come from a human donor who received an intestinal transplant.

The V and J genes are TRBV27 and TRBJ1-6; possible D gene TRBD1, 5 bases. The CDR3 loop spans 15 amino acids. CDR1 is MNHEY and CDR2 is SMNVEV in the germline V gene (reference sequence). V lost 6 bases and J lost 5, with 14 bases in between. CDR3 DNA: TGTGCCAGCAGCCCTTCGGGGGAGGATAATTCACCCCTCCACTTT. Amino acid sequence: CASSPSGEDNSPLHF.

The CDR3 region is CASSTGLAGREQFF. The CDR3 DNA sequence: TGTGCCAGCAGTACGGGACTAGCGGGACGGGAGCAGTTCTTC. The chain employs TRBV27 and TRBJ2-1, with 13 nucleotides matching TRBD2. The J segment lost 10 bases and the V segment lost 5 bases, leaving 5 bases of the junction unmatched. Germline assignment: CDR1 MNHEY and CDR2 SMNVEV (reference sequence). CDR3 length equals 14 residues.

The rearrangement links TRBV25-1 to TRBJ1-2; D not certain. Trimming cost V 3 bases and J 7 bases, with 12 bases left between them. The germline gives CDR1 MGHDK, CDR2 SYGVNS. The CDR3 totals 13 residues. The CDR3 reads CASSDRTAVGYTF. Here the CDR3 DNA reads TGTGCCAGCAGTGATCGGACGGCAGTTGGCTACACCTTC.

V and J are TRBV5-4 and TRBJ1-5, with D unclear. CDR1 and CDR2 from the germline V gene are SGHNT and YYREEE (reference sequence). The CDR3 totals 13 residues. The V end was cut by 4 bases, the J end by 5 bases, with 10 bases between. The CDR3: CASSQVWDQPQHF. CDR3 nucleotides: TGTGCCAGCAGCCAAGTGTGGGATCAGCCCCAGCATTTT.

CDR3 nucleotides: TGTGCCAGTAGCTCGGGCGGGGTCGAGCAGTACTTC. Its translation: CASSSGGVEQYF. The gene calls are TRBV19 and TRBJ2-7; TRBD2 might be the D (6 bases). Trimming stripped 6 bases from V and 6 bases from J, with 12 bases between. CDR1 and CDR2 from the germline V gene are LNHDA and SQIVND (reference sequence). CDR3 length: 12 residues.

V usage is TRBV14 and J usage is TRBJ2-1; 9 bases are shared with TRBD2. The CDR3 spans 17 residues. Unmatched junction bases numbered 9, after V lost 4 bases and J lost 2 bases. Germline V CDR1 and CDR2: SGHDN, FVKESK. The CDR3 coding sequence is TGTGCCAGCAGCCGGGTCATTGGACTAGCGACCTACAATGAGCAGTTCTTC. Residues: CASSRVIGLATYNEQFF.

The gene calls are TRBV7-9 and TRBJ2-1; unclear D gene. Germline V CDR1 and CDR2: SEHNR, FQNEAQ (reference sequence). The CDR3 spans 16 residues. The germline V and J ends were trimmed by 2 bases and 2 bases, with 13 bases remaining between them. The CDR3 loop reads CASSLREALPYNEQFF. The CDR3 nucleotides are TGTGCCAGCAGCTTAAGGGAAGCCCTCCCCTACAATGAGCAGTTCTTC.

The V gene is TRBV6-5, the J gene TRBJ1-3, with TRBD1 as a possible D gene (5 bases). The germline V gene encodes CDR1 MNHEY and CDR2 SVGAGI. The CDR3 has 15 amino acids. V lost 2 bases, J lost 4 bases, and 12 bases lay in between. The chain's CDR3 is CASSYGAEGGNTIYF. The DNA for the CDR3 is TGTGCCAGCAGTTACGGGGCAGAGGGGGGAAACACCATATATTTT.

This chain links TRBV13 with TRBJ2-1; D is undetermined. The CDR3 has 13 amino acids. V gave up 5 bases and J gave up 4 bases, with 9 bases separating them. Germline loops: CDR1 PRHDT, CDR2 FYEKMQ (reference sequence). CDR3 nucleotides: TGTGCCAGCAGCGACCCCCGTTACAATGAGCAGTTCTTC. Protein: CASSDPRYNEQFF. Full variable domain (outside the CDR3, taken from reference TRBV13 and TRBJ2-1): AAGVIQSPRHLIKEKRETATLKCYPIPRHDTVYWYQQGPGQDPQFLISFYEKMQSDKGSIPDRFSAQQFSDYHSELNMSSLELGDSALYFCASSDPRYNEQFFGPGTRLTVL.

The J gene is TRBJ1-6, the V gene TRBV25-1; 9 bases fit TRBD1. This CDR3 comprises 16 residues. Germline-derived CDR1 and CDR2 are MGHDK and SYGVNS. The J segment lost 10 bases and the V segment lost 4 bases, leaving 11 bases of the junction unmatched. For the CDR3, the DNA is TGTGCCAGCAGTGCCCGGAGACAGGGGGGTTCGTCACCCCTCCACTTT. The encoded protein is CASSARRQGGSSPLHF.

The CDR3 loop is CASSGVLYNEQFF. DNA for the CDR3: TGCGCCAGCAGTGGCGTCTTGTACAATGAGCAGTTCTTC. V usage is TRBV10-2 and J usage is TRBJ2-1; no definite D call. There are 13 residues in the CDR3. V lost 4 bases to trimming and J lost 4 bases, with 8 bases between them. From germline, CDR1 is WSHSY and CDR2 SAAADI.

This sequence joins TRBV7-6 and TRBJ2-7; no clear D. The CDR3 runs to 15 residues. Germline loops: CDR1 SGHVS, CDR2 FNYEAQ. Trimming left V 5 bases short and J 3 bases short, with 17 bases between. The CDR3 DNA is TGTGCCAGCAGCCCGATAGGTTGGCCGAACTACGAGCAGTACTTC. Residues: CASSPIGWPNYEQYF.

V and J are TRBV6-1 and TRBJ2-2; tentatively, D is TRBD2 (6 bases). CDR3 length equals 15 residues. Germline CDR1 is MNHNS and CDR2 is SASEGT. Deletions cut 0 bases from V and 1 base from J, with 6 bases between. CDR3 nucleotide sequence: TGTGCCAGCAGTGAAGCAGCGGGGAACACCGGGGAGCTGTTTTTT. Its translation is CASSEAAGNTGELFF.

This chain joins TRBV19 and TRBJ1-2; no clear D gene. The CDR3 sequence is 14 residues long. V was cut by 0 bases and J by 4 bases, with 9 bases left in between. Looked up from germline, CDR1 is LNHDA and CDR2 is SQIVND (reference sequence). The CDR3 coding sequence is TGTGCCAGTAGTATAGAGGCAGGCCTCTATGGCTACACCTTC. Translating gives CASSIEAGLYGYTF.

The CDR3 spells CASSSMGQPQHF. In DNA, the CDR3 is TGTGCCAGCAGCTCGATGGGTCAGCCCCAGCATTTT. The chain employs TRBV13 and TRBJ1-5, with D uncertain. The CDR3 covers 12 residues. The germline gives CDR1 PRHDT, CDR2 FYEKMQ (reference sequence). V was trimmed by 4 bases and J by 6 bases, leaving 7 bases between them.

This clone was seen just once. This sequence joins TRBV7-9 and TRBJ2-7; D is ambiguous. Between the trimmed V and J ends, which lost 1 base and 3 bases, there was a span of 4 bases. This CDR3 region has 12 residues. Germline V gene data show CDR1 as SEHNR and CDR2 as FQNEAQ (reference sequence). The CDR3 region is CASSLVVYEQYF. The CDR3 coding sequence is TGTGCCAGCAGCTTAGTAGTCTACGAGCAGTACTTC.

This clone has just a few counts. The chain couples TRBV5-6 to TRBJ2-7; D perhaps matches TRBD2 (5 bases). Trimming stripped 6 bases from V and 0 bases from J, with 10 bases between. The CDR3 is made up of 13 amino acids. Germline CDR1 SGHDT, CDR2 YYEEEE. CDR3 bases: TGTGCCAGCACCCAGGCGGGCTCCTACGAGCAGTACTTC. This codes for CASTQAGSYEQYF.

The V gene is TRBV11-2, the J gene TRBJ2-2; D perhaps matches TRBD2 (6 bases). Looked up from germline, CDR1 is SGHAT and CDR2 is FQNNGV. V was pared by 5 bases and J by 4 bases, with 14 bases between. This CDR3 comprises 15 residues. The CDR3 sequence: CASSLGDFATGELFF. Here the CDR3 DNA reads TGTGCCAGCAGCCTAGGGGACTTTGCCACCGGGGAGCTGTTTTTT.

This clone was observed once. The gene calls are TRBV5-1 and TRBJ2-7; D not certain. V gave up 2 bases and J gave up 3 bases, with 12 bases separating them. The CDR3 runs to 14 residues. In germline, CDR1 is SGHRS, CDR2 YFSETQ. CDR3 nucleotides: TGCGCCAGCAGCTTCCAACCGGACGGCTACGAGCAGTACTTC. This sequence encodes CASSFQPDGYEQYF. Looking up the rest from reference TRBV5-1 and TRBJ2-7 gives the full variable domain: KAGVTQTPRYLIKTRGQQVTLSCSPISGHRSVSWYQQTPGQGLQFLFEYFSETQRNKGNFPGRFSGRQFSNSRSEMNVSTLELGDSALYLCASSFQPDGYEQYFGPGTRLTVT.

The chain recombines TRBV4-2 with TRBJ2-3, with 11 bases matching TRBD2. CDR3 length equals 16 residues. CDR1 is LGHNA and CDR2 is YNFKEQ in the germline V gene. V gave up 0 bases and J gave up 4 bases; unmatched junction bases: 3. The CDR3 bases are TGTGCCAGCAGCCAAGAACTAGCGGGGGAGGCAGATACGCAGTATTTT. Its protein product is CASSQELAGEADTQYF.

V gene TRBV11-2 combines with J gene TRBJ2-7; a weak D match, TRBD2 (7 bases). The CDR3 is 18 residues long. CDR1 is SGHAT, CDR2 FQNNGV, per germline. Trimming removed 2 bases at V and 3 bases at J, with 23 bases between. The CDR3 reads CASSLLSSRRGPFYEQYF. For the CDR3, the DNA is TGTGCCAGCAGCTTACTATCTTCTCGGCGGGGGCCGTTCTACGAGCAGTACTTC. The full variable domain, with the rest looked up from reference TRBV11-2 and TRBJ2-7, is EAGVAQSPRYKIIEKRQSVAFWCNPISGHATLYWYQQILGQGPKLLIQFQNNGVVDDSQLPKDRFSAERLKGVDSTLKIQPAKLEDSAVYLCASSLLSSRRGPFYEQYFGPGTRLTVT.

The chain combines TRBV10-2 with TRBJ2-7; D might be TRBD2 (6 bases). Germline loops: CDR1 WSHSY, CDR2 SAAADI. Trimming left V 8 bases short and J 3 bases short, with 14 bases between. This CDR3 comprises 13 residues. The CDR3 nucleotides read TGCGCCAGCTCTCGCGGGGCCTTCTACGAGCAGTACTTC. This codes for CASSRGAFYEQYF.

The gene calls are TRBV18 and TRBJ2-1; D gene uncertain. V shed 2 bases and J shed 5 bases, with 16 bases lying between them. Germline assignment: CDR1 KGHSH and CDR2 LQKENI. This CDR3 comprises 16 residues. The CDR3 coding sequence is TGTGCCAGCTCACCAGCAGTCCGGACGCCGGACAATGAGCAGTTCTTC. Amino acids: CASSPAVRTPDNEQFF.

The chain couples TRBV6-5 to TRBJ2-7; the match to TRBD2 covers 8 bases. Germline CDR1 MNHEY, CDR2 SVGAGI. CDR3 size: 15 residues. The ends lost 2 bases at V and 3 bases at J; junction bases unmatched: 6. The CDR3 DNA reads TGTGCCAGCAGTTACCCCCGGGAGGGGATCTACGAGCAGTACTTC. It encodes CASSYPREGIYEQYF.

This clone was detected only once. This rearrangement joins TRBV9 to TRBJ2-1; 12 nucleotides line up with TRBD2. The length of the CDR3 is 16 residues. The germline gives CDR1 SGDLS, CDR2 YYNGEE. V lost 6 bases and J lost 4; bases outside the gene matches: 8. Here the CDR3 reads CASTPSGRAGYNEQFF. The CDR3 DNA is TGTGCCAGCACCCCTAGCGGGAGGGCCGGGTACAATGAGCAGTTCTTC.

The chain links TRBV11-2 to TRBJ2-3; D gene unclear. CDR3 length equals 16 residues. Per germline, CDR1 SGHAT and CDR2 FQNNGV. With 5 bases removed from V and 3 bases from J, the gap between germline ends came to 18 bases. CDR3 nucleotides: TGTGCCAGCAGCAGAACCCCCGGCCTTGAGACAGATACGCAGTATTTT. Translating it yields CASSRTPGLETDTQYF.